This TCR beta chain is drawn from a study of control samples from healthy donors and cancer patients. The data were produced by immunoSEQ multiplex PCR, yet TCRdb's version contains in-frame clones alone and is incomplete. The profile shows about 130,000 clones, roughly 90% of them singletons. CDR1 LNHNV and CDR2 YYDKDF come from the germline V gene (reference sequence). There are 14 residues in the CDR3. V was clipped by 4 bases and J by 5 bases, with 14 bases between them. The sequence came from a woman aged 45-60 years in good health. The chain is built from TRBV15 and TRBJ1-1, with D possibly matching TRBD1 (5 bases). The specimen sequenced was blood. The CDR3, as DNA: TGTGCCACCAGCACAACCGGGTGGGGGACTGAAGCTTTCTTT. This sequence encodes CATSTTGWGTEAFF.